Included here is one TCR beta chain sequence, with context. How the authors handled the data: Scientists estimated how many nucleated cells there were by amplifying reference gene primers. Here immunoSEQ multiplex PCR was the method, and the copy in TCRdb shows in-frame clones only, minus some. The V and J calls and clone size are taken from that table; D and trimming were inferred from the DNA. Here the sample spans about 130,000 clones, roughly 83% being singletons. This sample is part of a study of blood T cell repertoires in COVID-19. Study information: COVID-19 samples from acute and convalescent phases originated in the United States, Italy and Spain.

Germline-derived CDR1 and CDR2 are SGDLS and YYNGEE. V was clipped by 0 bases and J by 3 bases; unmatched bases: 2. The CDR3 totals 15 residues. The chain links TRBV9 to TRBJ1-4, with TRBD1 matching over 7 bases. The sequenced sample was peripheral blood. The receptor was isolated from a woman aged 45 to 65 with acute or convalescent COVID-19. The CDR3 bases are TGTGCCAGCAGCGTAGCAGACAGGGCTAATGAAAAACTGTTTTTT. It codes for CASSVADRANEKLFF.